This TCR beta chain was retrieved from a study of blood T cells in healthy people across ages. Germline CDR1 reads DFQATT; CDR2 reads SNEGSKA (reference sequence). The CDR3 is made up of 13 amino acids. Trimming cost V 1 base and J 7 bases, with 13 bases left between them. The use of a sample-barcoded 5' primer and a J-beta primer mix characterized a second PCR of about 7 to 12 cycles. TCRdb passed the 5' RACE reads through MiXCR, listing each CDR3 protein once. Of 590,000 or so distinct CDR3 sequences listed, approximately 30% were seen once; the top ten hold about a sixth. This rearrangement joins TRBV20-1 to TRBJ1-1, with TRBD1 as a possible D gene (5 bases). The sequenced material came from blood. The TCR originated in a woman older than 75 in good health. The CDR3: CSARVRQGGEAFF. The CDR3, as DNA: TGCAGTGCTAGAGTCCGGCAGGGAGGTGAAGCTTTCTTT.